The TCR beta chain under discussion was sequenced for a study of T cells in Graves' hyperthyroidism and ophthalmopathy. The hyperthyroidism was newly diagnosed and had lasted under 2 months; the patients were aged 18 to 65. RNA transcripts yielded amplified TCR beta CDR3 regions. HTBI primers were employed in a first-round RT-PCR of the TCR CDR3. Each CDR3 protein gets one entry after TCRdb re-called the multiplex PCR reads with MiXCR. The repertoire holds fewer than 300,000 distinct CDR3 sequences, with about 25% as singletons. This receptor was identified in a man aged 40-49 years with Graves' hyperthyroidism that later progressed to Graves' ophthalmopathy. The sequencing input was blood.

The CDR3 protein is CATSDPGRPKNTGELFF. CDR3 sequence (DNA): TGTGCCACCAGTGATCCGGGACGACCTAAGAACACCGGGGAGCTGTTTTTT. This sequence joins TRBV24-1 and TRBJ2-2; D is tentatively TRBD1 or TRBD2 (5 bases each). Deletions cut 3 bases from V and 1 base from J, with 14 bases between. Germline values: CDR1 KGHDR, CDR2 SFDVKD. The CDR3 is 17 residues long.